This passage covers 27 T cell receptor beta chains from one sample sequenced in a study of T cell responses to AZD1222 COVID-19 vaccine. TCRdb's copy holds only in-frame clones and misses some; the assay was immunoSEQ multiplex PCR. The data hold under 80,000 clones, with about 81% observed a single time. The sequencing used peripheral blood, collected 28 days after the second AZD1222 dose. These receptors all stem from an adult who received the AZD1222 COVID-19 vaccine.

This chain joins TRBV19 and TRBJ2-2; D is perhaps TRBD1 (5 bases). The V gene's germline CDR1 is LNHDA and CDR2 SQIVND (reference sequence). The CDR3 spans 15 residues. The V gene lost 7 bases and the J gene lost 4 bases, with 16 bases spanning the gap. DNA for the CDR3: TGTGCCAGTATGGGGCTAAGGGGTGCCACCGGGGAGCTGTTTTTT. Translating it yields CASMGLRGATGELFF.

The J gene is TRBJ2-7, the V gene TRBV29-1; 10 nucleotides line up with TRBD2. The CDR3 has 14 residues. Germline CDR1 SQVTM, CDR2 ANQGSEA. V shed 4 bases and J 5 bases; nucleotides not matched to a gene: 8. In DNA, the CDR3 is TGCAGCGTTGGGCTAGCGGGAGTCGTCGACGAGCAGTACTTC. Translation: CSVGLAGVVDEQYF.

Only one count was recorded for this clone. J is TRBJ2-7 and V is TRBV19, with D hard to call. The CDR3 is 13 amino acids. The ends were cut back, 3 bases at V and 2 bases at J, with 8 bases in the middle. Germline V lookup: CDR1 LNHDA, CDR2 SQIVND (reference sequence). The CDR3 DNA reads TGTGCCAGTAGTATCCGGGCGCCCTACGAGCAGTACTTC. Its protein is CASSIRAPYEQYF.

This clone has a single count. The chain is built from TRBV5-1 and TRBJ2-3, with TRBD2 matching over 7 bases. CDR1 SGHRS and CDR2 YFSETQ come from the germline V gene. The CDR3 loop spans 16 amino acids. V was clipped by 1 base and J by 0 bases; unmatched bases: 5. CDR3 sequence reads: CASSLNGRSSTDTQYF. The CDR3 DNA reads TGCGCCAGCAGCTTGAACGGGAGGTCGAGCACAGATACGCAGTATTTT.

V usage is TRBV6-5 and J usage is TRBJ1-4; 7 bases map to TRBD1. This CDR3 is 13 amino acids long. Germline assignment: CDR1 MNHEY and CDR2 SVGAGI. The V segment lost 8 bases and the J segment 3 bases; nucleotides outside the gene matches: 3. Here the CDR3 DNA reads TGTGCCAGCTCGGGACAGCCTAATGAAAAACTGTTTTTT. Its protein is CASSGQPNEKLFF.

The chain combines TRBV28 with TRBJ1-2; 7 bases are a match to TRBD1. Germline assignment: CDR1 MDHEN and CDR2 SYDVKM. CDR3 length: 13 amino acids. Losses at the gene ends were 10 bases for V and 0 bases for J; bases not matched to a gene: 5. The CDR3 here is CATQGGANYGYTF. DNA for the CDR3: TGTGCCACGCAGGGGGGGGCTAACTATGGCTACACCTTC.

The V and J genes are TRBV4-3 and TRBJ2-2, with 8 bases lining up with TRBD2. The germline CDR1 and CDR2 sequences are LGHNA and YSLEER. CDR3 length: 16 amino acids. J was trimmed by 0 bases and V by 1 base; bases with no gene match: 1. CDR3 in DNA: TGCGCCAGCAGCCAAGTGGGACTAGCGAACACCGGGGAGCTGTTTTTT. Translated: CASSQVGLANTGELFF.

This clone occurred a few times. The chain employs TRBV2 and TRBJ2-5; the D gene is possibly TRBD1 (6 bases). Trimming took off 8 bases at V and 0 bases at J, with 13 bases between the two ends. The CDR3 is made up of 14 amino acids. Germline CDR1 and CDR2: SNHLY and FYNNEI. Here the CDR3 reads CASPGVGDQETQYF. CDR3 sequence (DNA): TGTGCCAGCCCAGGGGTTGGGGACCAAGAGACCCAGTACTTC. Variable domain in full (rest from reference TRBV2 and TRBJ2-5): EPEVTQTPSHQVTQMGQEVILRCVPISNHLYFYWYRQILGQKVEFLVSFYNNEISEKSEIFDDQFSVERPDGSNFTLKIRSTKLEDSAMYFCASPGVGDQETQYFGPGTRLLVL.

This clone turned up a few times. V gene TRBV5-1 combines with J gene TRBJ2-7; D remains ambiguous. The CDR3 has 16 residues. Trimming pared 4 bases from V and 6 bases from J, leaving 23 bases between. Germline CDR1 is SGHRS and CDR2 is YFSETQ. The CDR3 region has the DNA TGCGCCAGCAGCCAGACGGTATCTCAATCTTCGGGCGAGCAGTACTTC. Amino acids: CASSQTVSQSSGEQYF. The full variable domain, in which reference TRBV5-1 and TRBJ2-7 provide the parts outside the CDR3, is KAGVTQTPRYLIKTRGQQVTLSCSPISGHRSVSWYQQTPGQGLQFLFEYFSETQRNKGNFPGRFSGRQFSNSRSEMNVSTLELGDSALYLCASSQTVSQSSGEQYFGPGTRLTVT.

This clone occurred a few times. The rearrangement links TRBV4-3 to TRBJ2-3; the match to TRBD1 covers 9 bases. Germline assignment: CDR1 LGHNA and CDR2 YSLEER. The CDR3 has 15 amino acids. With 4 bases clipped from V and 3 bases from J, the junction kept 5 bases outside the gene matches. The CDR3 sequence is CASSPRGQGTDTQYF. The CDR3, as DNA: TGCGCCAGCAGCCCCCGCGGACAGGGGACAGATACGCAGTATTTT.

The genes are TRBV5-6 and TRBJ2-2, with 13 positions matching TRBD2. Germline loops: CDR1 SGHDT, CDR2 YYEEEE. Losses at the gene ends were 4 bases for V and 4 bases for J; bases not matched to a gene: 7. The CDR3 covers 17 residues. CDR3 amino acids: CASSPGTSGIGTGELFF. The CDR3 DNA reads TGTGCCAGCAGCCCGGGGACTAGCGGGATAGGCACCGGGGAGCTGTTTTTT.

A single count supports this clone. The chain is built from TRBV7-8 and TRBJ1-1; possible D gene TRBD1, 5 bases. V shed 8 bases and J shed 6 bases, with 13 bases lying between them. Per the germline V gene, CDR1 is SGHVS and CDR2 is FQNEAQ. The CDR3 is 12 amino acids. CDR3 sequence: CASGRGGSEAFF. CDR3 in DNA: TGTGCCAGCGGCCGGGGGGGGTCTGAAGCTTTCTTT.

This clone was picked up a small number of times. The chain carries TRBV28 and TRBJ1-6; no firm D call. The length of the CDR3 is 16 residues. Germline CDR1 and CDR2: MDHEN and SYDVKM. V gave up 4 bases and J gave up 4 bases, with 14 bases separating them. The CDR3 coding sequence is TGTGCCAGCAGTTCTGACCGGGTCATTTATAATTCACCCCTCCACTTT. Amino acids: CASSSDRVIYNSPLHF.

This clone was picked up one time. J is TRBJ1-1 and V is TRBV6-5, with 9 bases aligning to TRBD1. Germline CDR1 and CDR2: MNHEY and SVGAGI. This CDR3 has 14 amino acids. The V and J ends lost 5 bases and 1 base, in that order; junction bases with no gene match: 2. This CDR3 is CASSTGGRNTEAFF. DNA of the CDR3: TGTGCCAGCAGTACAGGGGGCAGGAACACTGAAGCTTTCTTT.

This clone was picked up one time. CDR3 in DNA: TGTGCCAGCTCACCAGCCCACGACGAGCAGTACTTC. The encoded protein is CASSPAHDEQYF. V and J are TRBV18 and TRBJ2-7; D not resolved. Germline loops: CDR1 KGHSH, CDR2 LQKENI. The CDR3 totals 12 residues. V lost 2 bases and J lost 5, with 7 bases in between.

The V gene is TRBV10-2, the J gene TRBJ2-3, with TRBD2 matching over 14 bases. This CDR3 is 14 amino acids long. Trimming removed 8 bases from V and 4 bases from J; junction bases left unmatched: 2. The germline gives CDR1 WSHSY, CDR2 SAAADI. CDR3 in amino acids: CASGTSGRSDTQYF. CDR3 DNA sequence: TGCGCCAGCGGGACTAGCGGGAGATCAGATACGCAGTATTTT.

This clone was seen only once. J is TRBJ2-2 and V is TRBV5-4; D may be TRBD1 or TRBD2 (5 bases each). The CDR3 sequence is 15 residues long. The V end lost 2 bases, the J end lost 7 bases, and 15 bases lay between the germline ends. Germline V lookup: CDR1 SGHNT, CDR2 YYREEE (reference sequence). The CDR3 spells CASSFGTARDGELFF. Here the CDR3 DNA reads TGTGCCAGCAGCTTCGGGACCGCGAGGGACGGGGAGCTGTTTTTT. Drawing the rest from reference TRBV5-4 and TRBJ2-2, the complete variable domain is ETGVTQSPTHLIKTRGQQVTLRCSSQSGHNTVSWYQQALGQGPQFIFQYYREEENGRGNFPPRFSGLQFPNYSSELNVNALELDDSALYLCASSFGTARDGELFFGEGSRLTVL.

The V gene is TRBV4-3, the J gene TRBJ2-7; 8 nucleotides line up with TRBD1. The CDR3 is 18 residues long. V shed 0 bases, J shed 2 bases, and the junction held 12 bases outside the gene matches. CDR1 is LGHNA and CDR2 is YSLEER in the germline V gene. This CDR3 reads CASSQDFHLTGAPYEQYF. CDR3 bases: TGCGCCAGCAGCCAAGATTTTCACTTGACAGGGGCCCCCTACGAGCAGTACTTC.

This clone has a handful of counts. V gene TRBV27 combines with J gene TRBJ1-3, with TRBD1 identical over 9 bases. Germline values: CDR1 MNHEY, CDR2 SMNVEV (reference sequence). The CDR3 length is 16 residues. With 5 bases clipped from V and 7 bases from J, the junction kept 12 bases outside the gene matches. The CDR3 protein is CASSPYLTGGVNTIYF. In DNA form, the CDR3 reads TGTGCCAGCAGTCCTTACCTGACAGGGGGAGTCAACACCATATATTTT.

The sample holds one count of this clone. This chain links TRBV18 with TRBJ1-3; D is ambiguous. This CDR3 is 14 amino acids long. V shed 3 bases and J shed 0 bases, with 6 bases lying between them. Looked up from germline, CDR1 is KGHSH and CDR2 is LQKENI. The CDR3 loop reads CASSPESSGNTIYF. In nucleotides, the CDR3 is TGTGCCAGCTCACCGGAAAGCTCTGGAAACACCATATATTTT.

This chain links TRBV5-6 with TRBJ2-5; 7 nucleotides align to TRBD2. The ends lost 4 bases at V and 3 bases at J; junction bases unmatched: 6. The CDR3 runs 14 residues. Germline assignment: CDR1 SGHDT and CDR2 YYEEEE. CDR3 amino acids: CASSTWGGEETQYF. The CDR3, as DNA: TGTGCCAGCAGCACCTGGGGGGGTGAAGAGACCCAGTACTTC. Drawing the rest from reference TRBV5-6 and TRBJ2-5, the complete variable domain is DAGVTQSPTHLIKTRGQQVTLRCSPKSGHDTVSWYQQALGQGPQFIFQYYEEEERQRGNFPDRFSGHQFPNYSSELNVNALLLGDSALYLCASSTWGGEETQYFGPGTRLLVL.

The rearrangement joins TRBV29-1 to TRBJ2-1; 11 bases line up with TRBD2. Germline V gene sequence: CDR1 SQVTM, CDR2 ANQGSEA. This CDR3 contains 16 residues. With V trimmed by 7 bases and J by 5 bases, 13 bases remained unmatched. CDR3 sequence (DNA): TGCAGCGCCGAGCCCGGGACTAGCGGTCATGACAATGAGCAGTTCTTC. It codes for CSAEPGTSGHDNEQFF.

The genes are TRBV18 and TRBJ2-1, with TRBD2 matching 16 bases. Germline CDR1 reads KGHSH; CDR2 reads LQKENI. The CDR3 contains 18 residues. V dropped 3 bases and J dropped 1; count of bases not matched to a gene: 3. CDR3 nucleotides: TGTGCCAGCTCACCCGGGACTAGCGGGAGGGGTTCCTACAATGAGCAGTTCTTC. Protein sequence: CASSPGTSGRGSYNEQFF.

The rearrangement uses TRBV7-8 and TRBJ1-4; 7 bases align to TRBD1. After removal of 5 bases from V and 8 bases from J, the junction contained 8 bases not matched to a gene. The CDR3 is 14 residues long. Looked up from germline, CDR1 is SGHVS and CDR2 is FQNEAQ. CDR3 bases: TGTGCCAGCAGCCCCCTAGGACAGGCGGAAAAACTGTTTTTT. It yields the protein CASSPLGQAEKLFF.

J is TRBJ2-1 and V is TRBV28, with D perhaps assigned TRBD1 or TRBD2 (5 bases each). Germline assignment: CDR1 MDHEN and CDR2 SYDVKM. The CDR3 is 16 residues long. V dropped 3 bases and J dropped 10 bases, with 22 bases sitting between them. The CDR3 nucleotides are TGTGCCAGCAGTTTGTGGGGGATAGGGGTGTTTTTGGAGCAGTTCTTC. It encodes CASSLWGIGVFLEQFF.

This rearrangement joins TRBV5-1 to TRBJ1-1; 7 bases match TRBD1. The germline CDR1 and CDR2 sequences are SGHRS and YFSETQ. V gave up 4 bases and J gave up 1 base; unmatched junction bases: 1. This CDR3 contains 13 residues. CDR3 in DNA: TGCGCCAGCAGCAGGGGGCGGAACACTGAAGCTTTCTTT. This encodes CASSRGRNTEAFF.

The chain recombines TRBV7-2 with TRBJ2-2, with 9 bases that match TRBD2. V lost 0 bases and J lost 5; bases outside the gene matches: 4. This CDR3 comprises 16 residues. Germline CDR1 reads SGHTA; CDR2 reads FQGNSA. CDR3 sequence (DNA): TGTGCCAGCAGCTTAGCTGCGGGAGGGTTTACCGGGGAGCTGTTTTTT. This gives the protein CASSLAAGGFTGELFF.